This T cell receptor (beta chain) was identified in a study of blood T cell repertoires in COVID-19 (dated by TCRdb to about 2020). In the study overall: The collaborator samples originated in the United States, Italy and Spain and spanned the acute and convalescent phases of COVID-19. The material from the prospective study consisted of cDNA or gDNA derived from T cells, B-cell-depleted T cells, or PBMCs. Subjects who had been exposed to COVID-19, were actively infected with it, or had recovered from it provided the deeply sampled blood TCRbeta repertoires that made up the dataset. The repertoires were released in a freely available public database meant as a resource for research on the immune response to SARS-CoV-2. The samples were drawn from the first 160 participants of the ongoing ImmuneRACE study and from 1,254 subjects provided by 6 global collaborators. Sample metadata almost always included a de-identified subject ID, COVID-19 status, age in years and sex. Where available, HLA class I and class II types were taken from metadata supplied by the sample provider and were not determined by assay-based typing. Overall study results and their limits: The amount of clinical and demographic metadata varied by source and participant and was provided uncurated.

Via the germline V gene, CDR1 is MNHEY and CDR2 SVGAGI. Inclusive of the bounding cysteine and phenylalanine, the CDR3 is 10 residues long. Left in the record is the CDR3 DNA by itself, 30 bases read in frame from the first base. V loses 8 bases of germline sequence and J loses 10 bases, and the interval between the two ends is 11 bases. This clone was counted a single time. The clone's antigen remains unknown. No qualities accompany the bases; no much larger clone lies one base away. In the prospective study, participants were roughly 18 to 89 years old, resided in around 25 geographic areas of the United States, and were enrolled through a virtual design. To assign participants to cohorts, the prospective study relied on clinical history that participants themselves reported in a screening survey and a study questionnaire. For ImmuneRACE Cohort 3, a participant was defined as recovered based on two consecutive negative NP/OP PCR tests, clearance by a healthcare professional, or resolution of symptoms. Each participant in the prospective study had whole blood, serum and a nasopharyngeal or oropharyngeal swab collected by mobile phlebotomists. Prospective study participants could optionally give additional blood draws and questionnaires over a roughly two-month period. Before DNA extraction, blood samples from the prospective study were shipped at room temperature or frozen.

TCRbeta CDR3 regions were amplified from genomic DNA by means of the immunoSEQ Assay, a bias-controlled multiplex PCR. The authors' pipeline ran thus. Within the assay, amplification of reference gene primers was used to estimate how many nucleated cells each sample contained. To quantify the absolute abundance of each unique TCRbeta CDR3 rearrangement, sequence reads were collapsed and filtered. Productive Simpson clonality was computed per sample as the square root of Simpson's diversity index over productive rearrangements. Held by TCRdb, this immuneACCESS table contains in-frame sequences only and omits some clones. Under half of the omission traces to an unresolved V gene where checked; the cause of the rest is unknown. The V and J calls and the clone size are those of that table, but D and trimming were determined from the DNA. For this sample the table gives about 330,000 clones, of which roughly 85% were detected only once. Approximately 5% of the sample is held by the ten biggest clonotypes.

The chain links TRBV6-5 with TRBJ1-1, with the D gene not confidently named. Sequenced input: PBMCs or T cells enriched from blood (not recorded which). This TCR was sampled from a young woman who had recovered from COVID-19. The DNA sequence is given as TGTGCCAGCGGAGGTGGTGGAGCTTTCTTT. Its translation reads: CASGGGGAFF.